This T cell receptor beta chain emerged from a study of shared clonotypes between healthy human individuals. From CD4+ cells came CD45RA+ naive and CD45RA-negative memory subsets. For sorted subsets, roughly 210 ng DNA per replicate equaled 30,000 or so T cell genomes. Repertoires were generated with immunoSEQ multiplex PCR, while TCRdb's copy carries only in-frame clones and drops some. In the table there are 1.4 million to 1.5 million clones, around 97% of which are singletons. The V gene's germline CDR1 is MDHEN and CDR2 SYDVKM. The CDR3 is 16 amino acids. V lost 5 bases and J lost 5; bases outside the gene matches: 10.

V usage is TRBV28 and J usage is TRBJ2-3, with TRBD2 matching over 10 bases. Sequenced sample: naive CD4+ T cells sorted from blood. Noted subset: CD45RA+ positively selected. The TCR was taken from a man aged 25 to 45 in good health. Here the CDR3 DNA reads TGTGCCAGCAGTACTGTAGCGGGAGGTGCGGAAGATACGCAGTATTTT. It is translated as CASSTVAGGAEDTQYF.